These 20 T cell receptor beta chains came from one sample sequenced in a study of blood T cell repertoires in COVID-19. Some clones are missing from TCRdb's copy, which holds only in-frame ones; the method was immunoSEQ multiplex PCR. The data contain about 200,000 clones, roughly 82% of them singletons. Sequencing used PBMCs or T cells enriched from blood (not recorded which). These receptors originate from a woman in her fifties or sixties with acute COVID-19.

This clone appeared a single time. The chain uses TRBV7-8 and TRBJ1-3, with D possibly TRBD1 on 6 matching bases. The CDR3 length is 16 residues. Germline V lookup: CDR1 SGHVS, CDR2 FQNEAQ. V was shortened by 2 bases and J by 1 base, with 12 bases between the two germline ends. CDR3 residues: CASSLRGNPSGNTIYF. The CDR3 nucleotides are TGTGCCAGCAGCTTAAGGGGGAACCCATCTGGAAACACCATATATTTT. Filled out from reference TRBV7-8 and TRBJ1-3, the complete variable domain reads GAGVSQSPRYKVAKRGQDVALRCDPISGHVSLFWYQQALGQGPEFLTYFQNEAQLDKSGLPSDRFFAERPEGSVSTLKIQRTQQEDSAVYLCASSLRGNPSGNTIYFGEGSWLTVV.

The chain recombines TRBV7-2 with TRBJ2-5, with D possibly matching TRBD2 (7 bases). CDR1 and CDR2 from the germline V gene are SGHTA and FQGNSA. The ends were cut back, 5 bases at V and 4 bases at J, with 11 bases in the middle. This CDR3 is 13 amino acids long. The CDR3 region is CASSRGAVETQYF. The DNA of the CDR3 is TGTGCCAGCAGCCGGGGGGCCGTAGAGACCCAGTACTTC.

This clone was detected only a few times. The V call is TRBV11-2, the J call TRBJ2-1, with 7 bases identical to TRBD1. Germline V gene sequence: CDR1 SGHAT, CDR2 FQNNGV. The CDR3 extends over 15 amino acids. V was pared by 3 bases and J by 4 bases, with 6 bases of the junction left unmatched. Here the CDR3 DNA reads TGTGCCAGCAGCTTCGGACAGGATTTTTACAATGAGCAGTTCTTC. It encodes CASSFGQDFYNEQFF.

This chain joins TRBV15 and TRBJ2-2; maybe TRBD1 (6 bases). V was pared by 2 bases and J by 2 bases, with 9 bases between. The germline V gene has CDR1 LNHNV and CDR2 YYDKDF (reference sequence). The CDR3 loop spans 15 amino acids. The CDR3 DNA follows: TGTGCCACCAGCAGAACGGGACAAAACACCGGGGAGCTGTTTTTT. The encoded protein is CATSRTGQNTGELFF.

This chain links TRBV4-3 with TRBJ2-1, with 8 positions matching TRBD1. The CDR3 runs to 13 residues. Germline CDR1 reads LGHNA; CDR2 reads YSLEER. The trim removed 4 bases at V and 9 bases at J, leaving 5 bases unmatched. The CDR3 DNA sequence: TGCGCCAGCAGCCCGCAGACAGGGGCTGAGCAGTTCTTC. Translating gives CASSPQTGAEQFF.

This clone turned up a few times. The chain joins TRBV6-2 or TRBV6-3 to TRBJ2-5; 13 nucleotides line up with TRBD2. This CDR3 region has 16 residues. CDR1 MNHEY and CDR2 SVGEGT come from the germline V gene. V shed 5 bases, J shed 7 bases, and the junction held 10 bases outside the gene matches. CDR3 protein: CASSPRLAGGPGTQYF. Written as DNA, the CDR3 is TGTGCCAGCAGTCCGAGACTAGCGGGAGGCCCGGGGACCCAGTACTTC.

This sequence joins TRBV7-2 and TRBJ2-1, with D maybe TRBD1 (5 bases). V lost 6 bases, J lost 5 bases, and 23 bases lay in between. The CDR3 spans 17 residues. From germline, CDR1 is SGHTA and CDR2 FQGNSA. The CDR3 loop reads CASSLRQPDNLHNEQFF. CDR3 nucleotide sequence: TGTGCCAGCAGTCTCCGACAGCCAGACAATCTTCACAATGAGCAGTTCTTC.

V usage is TRBV18 and J usage is TRBJ2-7, with D perhaps matching TRBD2 (6 bases). The CDR3 has 15 residues. CDR1 is KGHSH, CDR2 LQKENI, per germline. The ends were cut back, 4 bases at V and 0 bases at J, with 13 bases in the middle. This chain's CDR3 is CASSRGTLSSYEQYF. The DNA of the CDR3 is TGTGCCAGCTCACGCGGGACCTTGAGCTCCTACGAGCAGTACTTC.

This clone was observed at least ten times. The chain carries TRBV12-3 or TRBV12-4 and TRBJ1-4; D remains unclear. The CDR3 contains 12 residues. The ends were cut back, 6 bases at V and 12 bases at J, with 14 bases in the middle. DNA for the CDR3: TGTGCCAGCAGCCCGACCCCCGGGGAACTGTTTTTT. Amino acids: CASSPTPGELFF.

The chain is built from TRBV7-2 and TRBJ1-1, with TRBD1 identical over 7 bases. Germline lookup yields CDR1 SGHTA and CDR2 FQGNSA. Trimming removed 4 bases from V and 9 bases from J; junction bases left unmatched: 11. The CDR3 has 14 amino acids. The chain's CDR3 is CASSSPGTAEKAFF. The CDR3, as DNA: TGTGCCAGCAGCTCGCCCGGGACAGCTGAAAAAGCTTTCTTT.

This chain uses TRBV10-2 with TRBJ2-7, with a possible D match to TRBD2 (5 bases). This CDR3 spans 15 amino acids. Looked up from germline, CDR1 is WSHSY and CDR2 is SAAADI. V lost 3 bases, J lost 2 bases, and 14 bases lay in between. The DNA for the CDR3 is TGCGCCAGCAGTGACCAGAGGGCGATGGCCTACGAGCAGTACTTC. It translates to CASSDQRAMAYEQYF.

The genes are TRBV11-2 and TRBJ2-1, with no clear D. The germline V gene has CDR1 SGHAT and CDR2 FQNNGV. The CDR3 has 13 residues. The V gene lost 5 bases and the J gene lost 10 bases, with 15 bases spanning the gap. The CDR3 reads CASSVSRWFEQFF. The CDR3 DNA reads as TGTGCCAGCAGCGTCTCTCGGTGGTTCGAGCAGTTCTTC.

J is TRBJ2-7 and V is TRBV12-3 or TRBV12-4, with a possible D match to TRBD1 (6 bases). CDR3 length: 13 residues. V was shortened by 1 base and J by 6 bases, with 10 bases between the two germline ends. CDR3 protein: CASSLGTVLEQYF. DNA for the CDR3: TGTGCCAGCAGTTTAGGGACAGTCCTCGAGCAGTACTTC.

CDR3 DNA: TGTGCCAGCAGATTAACGACAAGTGAAGCTTTCTTT. Amino acids: CASRLTTSEAFF. The J gene is TRBJ1-1, the V gene TRBV7-2; D not resolved. V lost 6 bases and J 7 bases, leaving 12 bases between the germline ends. From germline, CDR1 is SGHTA and CDR2 FQGNSA. This CDR3 contains 12 residues.

The rearrangement uses TRBV7-8 and TRBJ1-3; no reliable D call. The V and J ends lost 6 bases and 4 bases respectively, with 10 bases between them. Germline loops: CDR1 SGHVS, CDR2 FQNEAQ. The CDR3 runs 13 residues. CDR3 nucleotide sequence: TGTGCCAGCAGGGAGATTTGGGGAAACACCATATATTTT. Amino acid sequence: CASREIWGNTIYF. Full variable domain (remainder filled in from reference TRBV7-8 and TRBJ1-3): GAGVSQSPRYKVAKRGQDVALRCDPISGHVSLFWYQQALGQGPEFLTYFQNEAQLDKSGLPSDRFFAERPEGSVSTLKIQRTQQEDSAVYLCASREIWGNTIYFGEGSWLTVV.

This clone was picked up one time. The V call is TRBV7-6, the J call TRBJ2-2; maybe TRBD1 (5 bases). Germline V CDR1 and CDR2: SGHVS, FNYEAQ. The length of the CDR3 is 15 residues. Trimming pared 0 bases from V and 7 bases from J, leaving 12 bases between. The CDR3 region is CASSLAGPQGGELFF. CDR3 nucleotide sequence: TGTGCCAGCAGCTTAGCGGGCCCCCAGGGCGGGGAGCTGTTTTTT.

The chain has TRBV6-1 and TRBJ1-4, with D perhaps TRBD1 (5 bases). V was shortened by 3 bases and J by 0 bases, with 11 bases between the two germline ends. CDR1 is MNHNS, CDR2 SASEGT, per germline. This CDR3 has 16 residues. The CDR3 DNA reads as TGTGCCAGCAGTGAGCTCGACAGTTCAACTAATGAAAAACTGTTTTTT. Translated, it gives CASSELDSSTNEKLFF.

The chain recombines TRBV30 with TRBJ2-1; TRBD2 matches 12 bases. This CDR3 spans 14 amino acids. V shed 5 bases, J shed 7 bases, and the junction held 6 bases outside the gene matches. CDR1 GTSNPN and CDR2 SVGIG come from the germline V gene (reference sequence). CDR3 region: CAWETSGGQNEQFF. CDR3 nucleotide sequence: TGTGCCTGGGAGACTAGCGGGGGACAGAATGAGCAGTTCTTC.

This chain connects TRBV28 to TRBJ1-4, with D possibly being TRBD1 (6 bases). This CDR3 has 16 residues. The V gene's germline CDR1 is MDHEN and CDR2 SYDVKM. Trimming cost V 5 bases and J 3 bases, with 16 bases left between them. CDR3 sequence: CASSPRGDTANEKLFF. CDR3 in DNA: TGTGCCAGCAGTCCCCGGGGGGACACAGCTAATGAAAAACTGTTTTTT.

The chain recombines TRBV30 with TRBJ2-2; weak D call: TRBD1 (6 bases). This CDR3 has 13 residues. The V gene's germline CDR1 is GTSNPN and CDR2 SVGIG (reference sequence). Trimming pared 4 bases from V and 3 bases from J, leaving 9 bases between. The CDR3 DNA sequence: TGTGCCTGGACAGGGACACACACCGGGGAGCTGTTTTTT. Its protein product is CAWTGTHTGELFF. Complete variable domain (other parts from reference TRBV30 and TRBJ2-2): SQTIHQWPATLVQPVGSPLSLECTVEGTSNPNLYWYRQAAGRGLQLLFYSVGIGQISSEVPQNLSASRPQDRQFILSSKKLLLSDSGFYLCAWTGTHTGELFFGEGSRLTVL.